The 6 T cell receptor beta chains below all came from one sample that was sequenced in a study of blood T cell repertoires in COVID-19. TCRdb keeps only in-frame clones here, not all; method: immunoSEQ multiplex PCR. The table records 130,000 to 150,000 clones, around nine tenths of them present only once. The sample consisted of peripheral blood. The origin of the receptors is a woman in her forties or fifties with acute or convalescent COVID-19.

This clone has just one count. The chain combines TRBV30 with TRBJ2-7; 12 bases fit TRBD1. This CDR3 contains 14 residues. With V trimmed by 1 base and J by 11 bases, 9 bases remained unmatched. Per the germline V gene, CDR1 is GTSNPN and CDR2 is SVGIG (reference sequence). CDR3 sequence: CAWSGGTGGSKEYF. CDR3 DNA sequence: TGTGCCTGGAGTGGAGGGACAGGGGGCTCGAAAGAGTACTTC.

This chain links TRBV15 with TRBJ1-2; 8 nucleotides agree with TRBD1. Germline loops: CDR1 LNHNV, CDR2 YYDKDF (reference sequence). With V trimmed by 4 bases and J by 8 bases, 3 bases remained unmatched. The CDR3 sequence is 12 residues long. The CDR3 bases are TGTGCCACCAGCACCCCAGGGGGCGGCTACACCTTC. Residues: CATSTPGGGYTF.

This CDR3 reads CASSSYGQGIYSNQPQHF. CDR3 in DNA: TGTGCCAGCAGTTCCTACGGGCAGGGTATCTATAGCAATCAGCCCCAGCATTTT. The chain recombines TRBV28 with TRBJ1-5; a weak D match, TRBD1 (5 bases). V was trimmed by 4 bases and J by 0 bases, leaving 19 bases between them. The CDR3 is 18 amino acids. CDR1 is MDHEN, CDR2 SYDVKM, per germline.

The chain uses TRBV14 and TRBJ2-1; a possible D gene is TRBD1 (6 bases). V lost 0 bases and J 8 bases, leaving 14 bases between the germline ends. CDR3 length: 15 residues. Germline loops: CDR1 SGHDN, CDR2 FVKESK. CDR3 coding DNA: TGTGCCAGCAGCCAAGAGGCCCGACAGGACGATGAGCAGTTCTTC. The encoded protein is CASSQEARQDDEQFF. Full variable domain (outside the CDR3, taken from reference TRBV14 and TRBJ2-1): EAGVTQFPSHSVIEKGQTVTLRCDPISGHDNLYWYRRVMGKEIKFLLHFVKESKQDESGMPNNRFLAERTGGTYSTLKVQPAELEDSGVYFCASSQEARQDDEQFFGPGTRLTVL.

A few counts support this clone. The V call is TRBV18, the J call TRBJ1-2, with TRBD1 identical over 10 bases. The CDR3 runs 14 residues. V lost 4 bases to trimming and J lost 2 bases; unmatched junction nucleotides: 1. Germline V CDR1 and CDR2: KGHSH, LQKENI. The CDR3 sequence: CASSRGQGNYGYTF. As DNA, the CDR3 is TGTGCCAGCTCACGGGGACAGGGGAACTATGGCTACACCTTC.

The chain employs TRBV6-5 and TRBJ1-1; 7 positions match TRBD1. The CDR3 extends over 16 amino acids. The V gene end was trimmed by 0 bases and the J gene end by 4 bases; junction bases not matched to a gene: 8. Germline V gene sequence: CDR1 MNHEY, CDR2 SVGAGI. CDR3 DNA sequence: TGTGCCAGCAGTTACTCGTTACAGGGGATCGGCACTGAAGCTTTCTTT. It yields the protein CASSYSLQGIGTEAFF.